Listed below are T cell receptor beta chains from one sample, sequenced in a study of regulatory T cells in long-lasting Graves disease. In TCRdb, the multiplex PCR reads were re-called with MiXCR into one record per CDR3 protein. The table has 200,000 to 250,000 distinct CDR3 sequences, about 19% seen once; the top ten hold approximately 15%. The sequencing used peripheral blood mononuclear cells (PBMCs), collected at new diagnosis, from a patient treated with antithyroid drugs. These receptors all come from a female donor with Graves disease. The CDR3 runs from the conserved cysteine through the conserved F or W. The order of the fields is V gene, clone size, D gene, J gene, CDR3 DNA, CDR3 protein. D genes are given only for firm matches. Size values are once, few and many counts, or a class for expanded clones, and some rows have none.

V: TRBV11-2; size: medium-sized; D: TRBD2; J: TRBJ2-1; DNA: TGTGCCAGCAGCTCCGCCCTACTAGCGGGAGGGCTACAGGGCCTCTACAATGAGCAGTTCTTC; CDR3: CASSSALLAGGLQGLYNEQFF
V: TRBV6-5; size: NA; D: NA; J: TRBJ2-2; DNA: TGTGCCAGCAGTTACCTCCCCAGCACCGGGGAGCTGTTTTTT; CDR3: CASSYLPSTGELFF
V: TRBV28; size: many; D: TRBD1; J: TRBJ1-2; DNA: TGTGCCAGCAGTTTCCCAGGACAGGGAGGAAAGGGCTACACCTTC; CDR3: CASSFPGQGGKGYTF
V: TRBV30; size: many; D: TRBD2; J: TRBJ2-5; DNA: TGTGCCTGGACTAGCGGGAGCCAAGAGACCCAGTACTTC; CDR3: CAWTSGSQETQYF
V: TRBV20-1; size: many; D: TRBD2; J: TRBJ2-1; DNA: TGCAGTGCTAGTGGCGGGGGGGGCGACTCGCAGTTCTTC; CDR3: CSASGGGGDSQFF
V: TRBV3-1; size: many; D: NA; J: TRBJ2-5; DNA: TGTGCCAGCAGCCCCTATGGGGAGGAGACCCAGTACTTC; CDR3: CASSPYGEETQYF
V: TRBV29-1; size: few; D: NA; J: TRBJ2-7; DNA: TGCAGCGCCGGGTGGGGTTCCTACGAGCAGTACTTC; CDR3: CSAGWGSYEQYF
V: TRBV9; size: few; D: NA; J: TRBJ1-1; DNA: TGTGCCAGCAGCGTGGGCCTGCAGGGGACCTTGAACACTGAAGCTTTCTTT; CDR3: CASSVGLQGTLNTEAFF
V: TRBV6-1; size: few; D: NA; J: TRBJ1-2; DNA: TGTACCAGCAGTGAAAATTACTATGGCTACACCTTC; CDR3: CTSSENYYGYTF
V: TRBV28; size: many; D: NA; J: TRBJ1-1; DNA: TGTGCCGGTGGAGGTTGGAACACTGAAGCTTTCTTT; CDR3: CAGGGWNTEAFF
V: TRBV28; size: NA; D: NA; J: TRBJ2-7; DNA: TGTGCCAGCAGTGGACCCGGGACAGGACTAGGATCTTCCGAGCAGTACTTC; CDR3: CASSGPGTGLGSSEQYF
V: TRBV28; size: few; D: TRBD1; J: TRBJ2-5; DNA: TGTGCCAGCGGTTTCCGACAGGGTAGAGGGCAAGAGACCCAGTACTTC; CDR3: CASGFRQGRGQETQYF
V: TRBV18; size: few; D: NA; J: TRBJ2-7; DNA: TGTGCCAGCTCTCCCACACAGGGGAGGATCGGGGCCTACGAGCAGTACTTC; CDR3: CASSPTQGRIGAYEQYF
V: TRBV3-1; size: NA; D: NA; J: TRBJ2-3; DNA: TGTGCCAGCAGCCTAAGGCCACAGGATAGCACAGATACGCAGTATTTT; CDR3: CASSLRPQDSTDTQYF